The rows below give T cell receptor beta chains drawn from one sample of a study of metastatic and nonmetastatic thyroid tumors. TCRdb reprocessed the PCR reads using MiXCR. Among about 92,000 clones listed, just under 15% were seen once. The sample was blood. All receptors come from a female donor with papillary thyroid cancer or a benign thyroid nodule (not recorded which). Some clones in this sample may be carry-over from other donors' samples. CDR3s include the opening cysteine and the closing phenylalanine or tryptophan. The D gene is left open where the match is weak. Size is stated for part of the rows, as once, few or many counts, or as a class when the clone is expanded.

clone size,V gene,D gene,CDR3 length,J gene,CDR3 DNA,CDR3 protein
.,TRBV6-2/TRBV6-3,TRBD2,20,TRBJ2-2,TGTGCCAGCAGTTACCTGAGGGCCGTTATAGCGGGGGGGCATACCGGGGAGCTGTTTTTT,CASSYLRAVIAGGHTGELFF
many,TRBV2,.,11,TRBJ1-1,TGTGCCAGCAGGGTGGAATCTGAAGCTTTCTTT,CASRVESEAFF
few,TRBV6-6,.,17,TRBJ2-6,TGTGCCAGCAGTTACTCGGGCACCCGCTCTGGGGCCAACGTCCTGACTTTC,CASSYSGTRSGANVLTF
.,TRBV11-2,.,15,TRBJ2-7,TGTGCCAGCAGCGGCATTCGGGACAAACCTTACGAGCAGTACTTC,CASSGIRDKPYEQYF
many,TRBV6-2/TRBV6-3,.,11,TRBJ1-2,TGTGCCAGCAGTTCCGTGGGGGGCTACACCTTC,CASSSVGGYTF
medium-sized,TRBV30,.,13,TRBJ2-7,TGTGCCTGGACCCTCGGGGTTACCTACGAGCAGTACTTC,CAWTLGVTYEQYF
many,TRBV24-1,.,13,TRBJ1-1,TGTGCCACCAGTGATCCAGGGTTAACTGAAGCTTTCTTT,CATSDPGLTEAFF
.,TRBV6-2/TRBV6-3,.,12,TRBJ1-1,TGTGCCAGCAGAGAAGGAAACACTGAAGCTTTCTTT,CASREGNTEAFF
many,TRBV6-6,.,14,TRBJ2-3,TGTGCCAGCAGTTACTCTAGCGAGATGGATACGCAGTATTTT,CASSYSSEMDTQYF
many,TRBV5-1,.,13,TRBJ2-7,TGCGCCAGCAGCAGGGATTTCCTCTACGAGCAGTACTTC,CASSRDFLYEQYF
many,TRBV20-1,TRBD1,12,TRBJ1-2,TGCAGTGCCGCCGACAGGGGGCTTGGCTACACCTTC,CSAADRGLGYTF
many,TRBV3-1,TRBD2,16,TRBJ2-7,TGTGCCAGCAGCCAAGTTACCGGCGGGGGGGCCGGCGAGCAGTACTTC,CASSQVTGGGAGEQYF
few,TRBV4-1,.,15,TRBJ1-5,TGCGCCAGCAGCCCAGACAGAGCGAGGGGTCAGCCCCAGCATTTT,CASSPDRARGQPQHF
few,TRBV6-2/TRBV6-3,.,13,TRBJ2-7,TGTGCCATCAGTTCACGGTGGGTCTACGAGCAGTACTTC,CAISSRWVYEQYF
many,TRBV2,.,15,TRBJ1-6,TGTGCCAGCAGTGAAGGGGACCGGCCTAATCGGTCCCTCCACTTT,CASSEGDRPNRSLHF
many,TRBV5-1,.,13,TRBJ2-7,TGCGCCAGCTCATGGGGGATCACCTACGAGCAGTACTTC,CASSWGITYEQYF
many,TRBV29-1,.,13,TRBJ2-5,TGCAGCGTTGAACCCAGGGGAGCGGAGACCCAGTACTTC,CSVEPRGAETQYF
many,TRBV19,.,16,TRBJ1-6,TGTGCCAGTAGCATCTCAGGGACTCTCTATAATTCACCCCTCCACTTT,CASSISGTLYNSPLHF
many,TRBV7-9,TRBD2,16,TRBJ2-1,TGTGCCAGCAGCTTACTTGCAGCGGGGGGATACAATGAGCAGTTCTTC,CASSLLAAGGYNEQFF
.,TRBV10-3,TRBD2,16,TRBJ2-1,TGTGCCATCAGTCGTACTTTGTCTAGCGGGGTCAATGAGCAGTTCTTC,CAISRTLSSGVNEQFF
many,TRBV2,TRBD2,15,TRBJ2-3,TGTGCCAGCAACCTAGCGGGGGCGATCACAGATACGCAGTATTTT,CASNLAGAITDTQYF
.,TRBV19,.,14,TRBJ1-1,TGTGCCAGTGGCTATCTGGGGGCGCAGGCTGAAGCTTTCTTT,CASGYLGAQAEAFF
many,TRBV6-1,.,13,TRBJ1-2,TGTGCCAGCAGTGCTACAGCTAACTATGGCTACACCTTC,CASSATANYGYTF
many,TRBV7-9,.,15,TRBJ2-7,TGTGCCAGCAGCCCGTTGGGGACGTCTGGGGGCGAGCAGTACTTC,CASSPLGTSGGEQYF
many,TRBV13,.,13,TRBJ2-5,TGTGCCAGCAGTCTCGGGGGGCGGGAGACCCAGTACTTC,CASSLGGRETQYF
many,TRBV7-9,.,13,TRBJ2-7,TGTGCCAGCAGCTTCGGGGGTTTCTACGAGCAGTACTTC,CASSFGGFYEQYF
.,TRBV28,.,13,TRBJ2-7,TGTGCCAGCAGTTTACGAGGTGGGGACGAGCAGTACTTC,CASSLRGGDEQYF
many,TRBV6-1,.,14,TRBJ2-3,TGTGCCAGCAGTCCGGACAAGTACACAGATACGCAGTATTTT,CASSPDKYTDTQYF
many,TRBV4-1,TRBD1,19,TRBJ1-5,TGCGCCAGCAGCCAAAGTCCGGGACAGGGAGGACAGAGCAATCAGCCCCAGCATTTT,CASSQSPGQGGQSNQPQHF
many,TRBV28,TRBD1,14,TRBJ1-2,TGTGCCAGCAGTGAACCGGGACAGGGATATGGCTACACCTTC,CASSEPGQGYGYTF
many,TRBV3-1,.,11,TRBJ2-2,TGTGCCAGCAGACGAACCGGGGAGCTGTTTTTT,CASRRTGELFF
.,TRBV11-3,.,13,TRBJ1-3,TGTGCCAGCAGCTTAAACGCCGGAAACACCATATATTTT,CASSLNAGNTIYF
many,TRBV24-1,TRBD1,12,TRBJ2-7,TGTGCCGCAGGGACAGGGAGCTACGAGCAGTACTTC,CAAGTGSYEQYF
many,TRBV12-3/TRBV12-4,TRBD1,15,TRBJ1-1,TGTGCCAGCAGCCTGGGCCCCGACAGGGGGCCTGAAGCTTTCTTT,CASSLGPDRGPEAFF
once,TRBV11-2,.,14,TRBJ2-3,TGTGCCAGCCAAAAGGGGGGGCCCGAGGATACGCAGTATTTT,CASQKGGPEDTQYF
many,TRBV30,.,11,TRBJ1-2,TGTGTCTGCCAAACAGGGTTTGGCTACACCTTC,CVCQTGFGYTF
many,TRBV6-2/TRBV6-3,.,13,TRBJ1-6,TGTGCCAGCAGTTCGACAGATAATTCACCCCTCCACTTT,CASSSTDNSPLHF
many,TRBV28,TRBD1,15,TRBJ2-5,TGTGCCAGCAGTTCCGACAGGGTGGATCCAGAGACCCAGTACTTC,CASSSDRVDPETQYF
many,TRBV6-2/TRBV6-3,TRBD1,17,TRBJ2-3,TGTGCCAGCAGTGCCCCGGCGCAGGGGACAGTCATCCCTAGGCAGTATTTT,CASSAPAQGTVIPRQYF
many,TRBV6-6,TRBD1,15,TRBJ2-1,TGTGCCAGCAGTTATGCGGGACAGGTAAACAATGAGCAGTTCTTC,CASSYAGQVNNEQFF
many,TRBV6-6,.,13,TRBJ1-5,TGTGCCAGCAGTTACTCCACCGCAGGGCCCCAGCATTTT,CASSYSTAGPQHF
many,TRBV6-5,.,16,TRBJ1-6,TGTGCCAGCAGTTACACTAGACAGGCTTCGGGTTCACCCCTCCACTTT,CASSYTRQASGSPLHF
many,TRBV6-1,.,12,TRBJ1-2,TGTGCCAGCACCTTGACCCCGTATGGCTACACCTTC,CASTLTPYGYTF
many,TRBV2,TRBD1,17,TRBJ2-1,TGTGCCAGCCATGAATTTCGGACAGGGGGGTCCTACAATGAGCAGTTCTTC,CASHEFRTGGSYNEQFF
many,TRBV4-2,.,15,TRBJ1-3,TGTGCCAGCAGCGGGGGGAGGTATTCGGGAAACACCATATATTTT,CASSGGRYSGNTIYF
.,TRBV3-1,TRBD2,17,TRBJ2-7,TGTGCCAGCATCTTGTCACCTCCCGGGACTACCCACAACGAGCAGTACTTC,CASILSPPGTTHNEQYF
many,TRBV12-3/TRBV12-4,.,12,TRBJ1-2,TGTGCCAGCACCTCGGGGACCTATGGCTACACCTTC,CASTSGTYGYTF
.,TRBV7-9,.,17,TRBJ2-5,TGTGCCAGCAGCTTGGCGGTGACAAGAAGGGGTGAAGAGACCCAGTACTTC,CASSLAVTRRGEETQYF
.,TRBV6-1,.,16,TRBJ1-1,TGTGCCAGCAGTGTATGGACGGACGGAGGGAGCCCTGAAGCTTTCTTT,CASSVWTDGGSPEAFF
many,TRBV18,TRBD1,13,TRBJ1-2,TGTGCCAGCCACCGACAGGGAGACTATGGCTACACCTTC,CASHRQGDYGYTF
.,TRBV15,TRBD1,16,TRBJ2-1,TGTGCCACCAGCAGCCACCGACAGGGGTCCTACAATGAGCAGTTCTTC,CATSSHRQGSYNEQFF
.,TRBV7-8,.,16,TRBJ1-6,TGTGCCAGCAGCTCTTCTTGGGTGGGCCCTAATCCACCCCTCCACTTT,CASSSSWVGPNPPLHF
.,TRBV9,TRBD2,16,TRBJ2-7,TGTGCCAGCAGCCATAGCGGGACGGTCAGGCCCTACGAGCAGTACTTC,CASSHSGTVRPYEQYF
many,TRBV28,.,15,TRBJ1-5,TGTGCCAGCACTGAGTACATTCCGGGCAATCAGCCCCAGCATTTT,CASTEYIPGNQPQHF
few,TRBV5-4,.,14,TRBJ1-3,TGTGCCAGCAGCTTGGGTGGCTCTGGAAACACCATATATTTT,CASSLGGSGNTIYF
many,TRBV6-1,TRBD1,15,TRBJ1-6,TGTGCCAGCAGGTTACAGGGGTTGGGTAATTCACCCCTCCACTTT,CASRLQGLGNSPLHF
medium-sized,TRBV6-1,TRBD1,14,TRBJ1-4,TGTGCCAGCAGATCGACAGGGGGCAATGAAAAACTGTTTTTT,CASRSTGGNEKLFF
many,TRBV29-1,.,11,TRBJ2-5,TGCAGCGCCGGGGACGGGGAGACCCAGTACTTC,CSAGDGETQYF